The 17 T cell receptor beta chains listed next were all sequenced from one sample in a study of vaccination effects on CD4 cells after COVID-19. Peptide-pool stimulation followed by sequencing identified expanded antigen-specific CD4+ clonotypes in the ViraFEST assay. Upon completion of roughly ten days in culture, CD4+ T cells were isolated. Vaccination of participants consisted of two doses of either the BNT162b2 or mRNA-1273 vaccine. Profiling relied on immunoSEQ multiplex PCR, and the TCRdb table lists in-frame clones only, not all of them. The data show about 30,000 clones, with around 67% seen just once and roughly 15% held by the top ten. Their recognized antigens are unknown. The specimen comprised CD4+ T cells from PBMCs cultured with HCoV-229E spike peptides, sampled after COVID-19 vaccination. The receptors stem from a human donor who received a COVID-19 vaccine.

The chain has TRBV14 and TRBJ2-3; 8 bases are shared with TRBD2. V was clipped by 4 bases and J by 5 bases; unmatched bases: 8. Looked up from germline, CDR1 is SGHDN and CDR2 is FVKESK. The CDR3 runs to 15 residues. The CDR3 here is CASSRYGGGLDTQYF. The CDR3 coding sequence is TGTGCCAGCAGCCGGTATGGCGGGGGGCTAGATACGCAGTATTTT.

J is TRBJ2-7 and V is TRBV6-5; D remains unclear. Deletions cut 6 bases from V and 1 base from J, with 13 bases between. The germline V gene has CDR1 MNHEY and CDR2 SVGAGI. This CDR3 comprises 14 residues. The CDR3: CASRQTVFSYEQYF. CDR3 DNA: TGTGCCAGCAGGCAAACAGTTTTTTCCTACGAGCAGTACTTC.

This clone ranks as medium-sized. This chain's CDR3 is CASSFWNTEAFF. In DNA, the CDR3 is TGTGCCAGCAGTTTTTGGAACACTGAAGCTTTCTTT. The rearrangement uses TRBV12-3 or TRBV12-4 and TRBJ1-1; the D is unclear. The CDR3 loop spans 12 amino acids. V lost 3 bases and J 1 base, leaving 3 bases between the germline ends.

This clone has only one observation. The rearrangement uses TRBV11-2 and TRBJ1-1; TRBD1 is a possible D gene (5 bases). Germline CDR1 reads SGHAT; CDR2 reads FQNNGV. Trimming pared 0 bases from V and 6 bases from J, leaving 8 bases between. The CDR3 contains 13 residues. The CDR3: CASSLDQGPEAFF. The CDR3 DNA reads TGTGCCAGCAGCTTAGATCAGGGCCCTGAAGCTTTCTTT. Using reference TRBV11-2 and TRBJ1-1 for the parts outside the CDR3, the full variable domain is EAGVAQSPRYKIIEKRQSVAFWCNPISGHATLYWYQQILGQGPKLLIQFQNNGVVDDSQLPKDRFSAERLKGVDSTLKIQPAKLEDSAVYLCASSLDQGPEAFFGQGTRLTVV.

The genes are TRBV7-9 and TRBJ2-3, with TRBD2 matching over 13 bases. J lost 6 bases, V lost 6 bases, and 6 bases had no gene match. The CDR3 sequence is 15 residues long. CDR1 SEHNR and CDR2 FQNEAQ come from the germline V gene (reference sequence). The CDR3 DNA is TGTGCCAGCAGTTTTGGACTAGCGGGAGTCGATACGCAGTATTTT. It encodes CASSFGLAGVDTQYF.

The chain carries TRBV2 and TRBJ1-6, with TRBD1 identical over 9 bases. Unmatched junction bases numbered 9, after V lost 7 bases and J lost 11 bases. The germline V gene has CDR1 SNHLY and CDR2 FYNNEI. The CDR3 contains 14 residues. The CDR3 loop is CASKGTGQGTPLHF. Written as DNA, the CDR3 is TGTGCCAGCAAAGGGACAGGGCAGGGTACACCCCTCCACTTT.

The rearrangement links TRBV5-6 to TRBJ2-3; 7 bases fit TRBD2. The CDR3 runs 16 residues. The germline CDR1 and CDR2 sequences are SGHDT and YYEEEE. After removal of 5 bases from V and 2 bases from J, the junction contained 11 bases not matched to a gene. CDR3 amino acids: CASRRILAMNTDTQYF. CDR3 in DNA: TGTGCCAGCAGGCGAATACTAGCGATGAACACAGATACGCAGTATTTT.

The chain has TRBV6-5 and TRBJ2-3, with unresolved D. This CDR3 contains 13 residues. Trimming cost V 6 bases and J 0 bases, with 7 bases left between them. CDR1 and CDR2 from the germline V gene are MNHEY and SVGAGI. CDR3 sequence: CASSAHSTDTQYF. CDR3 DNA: TGTGCCAGCAGCGCGCATAGCACAGATACGCAGTATTTT.

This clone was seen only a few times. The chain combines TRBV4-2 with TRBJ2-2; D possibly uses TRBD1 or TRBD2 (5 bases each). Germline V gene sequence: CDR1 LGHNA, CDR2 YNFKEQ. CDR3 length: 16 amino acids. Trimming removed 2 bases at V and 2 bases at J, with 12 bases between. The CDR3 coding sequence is TGTGCCAGCAGCCAATCACACGGGACCAACACCGGGGAGCTGTTTTTT. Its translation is CASSQSHGTNTGELFF.

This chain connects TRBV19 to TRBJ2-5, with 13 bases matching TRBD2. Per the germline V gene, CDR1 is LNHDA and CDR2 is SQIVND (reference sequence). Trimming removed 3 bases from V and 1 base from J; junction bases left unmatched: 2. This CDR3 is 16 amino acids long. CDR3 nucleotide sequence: TGTGCCAGTAGTATCAGACTAGCGGGGGGCCAAGAGACCCAGTACTTC. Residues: CASSIRLAGGQETQYF. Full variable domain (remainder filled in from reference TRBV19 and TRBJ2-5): DGGITQSPKYLFRKEGQNVTLSCEQNLNHDAMYWYRQDPGQGLRLIYYSQIVNDFQKGDIAEGYSVSREKKESFPLTVTSAQKNPTAFYLCASSIRLAGGQETQYFGPGTRLLVL.

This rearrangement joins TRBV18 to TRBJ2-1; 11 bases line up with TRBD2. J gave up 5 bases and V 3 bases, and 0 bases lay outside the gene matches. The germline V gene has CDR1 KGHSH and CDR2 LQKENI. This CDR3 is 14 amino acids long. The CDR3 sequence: CASSPGLADNEQFF. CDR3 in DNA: TGTGCCAGCTCACCGGGACTAGCGGACAATGAGCAGTTCTTC.

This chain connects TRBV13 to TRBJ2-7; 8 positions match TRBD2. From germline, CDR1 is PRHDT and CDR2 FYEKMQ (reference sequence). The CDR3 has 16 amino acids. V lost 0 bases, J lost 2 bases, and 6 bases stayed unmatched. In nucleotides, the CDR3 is TGTGCCAGCAGCTTAGGTTCCGCGGGGGGTCCCTACGAGCAGTACTTC. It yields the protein CASSLGSAGGPYEQYF.

Written as DNA, the CDR3 is TGTGCCAGCAGCCTCAATCAGCCCCAGCATTTT. It codes for CASSLNQPQHF. V gene TRBV5-8 combines with J gene TRBJ1-5; D is undetermined. Germline loops: CDR1 SGHTS, CDR2 YDEGEE. The CDR3 has 11 residues. V shed 4 bases and J shed 3 bases, with 2 bases lying between them.

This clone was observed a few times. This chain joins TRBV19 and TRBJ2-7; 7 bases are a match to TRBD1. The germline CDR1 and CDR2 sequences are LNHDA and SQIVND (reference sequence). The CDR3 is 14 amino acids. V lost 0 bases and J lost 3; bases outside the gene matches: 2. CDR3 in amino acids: CASSIDHRGYEQYF. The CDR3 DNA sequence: TGTGCCAGTAGTATAGATCACAGGGGCTACGAGCAGTACTTC.

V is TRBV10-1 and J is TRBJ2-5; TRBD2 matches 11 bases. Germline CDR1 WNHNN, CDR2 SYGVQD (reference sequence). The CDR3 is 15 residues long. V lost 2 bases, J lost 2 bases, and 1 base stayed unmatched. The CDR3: CASSEGTSGQETQYF. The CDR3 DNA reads TGCGCCAGCAGTGAGGGGACTAGCGGTCAAGAGACCCAGTACTTC.

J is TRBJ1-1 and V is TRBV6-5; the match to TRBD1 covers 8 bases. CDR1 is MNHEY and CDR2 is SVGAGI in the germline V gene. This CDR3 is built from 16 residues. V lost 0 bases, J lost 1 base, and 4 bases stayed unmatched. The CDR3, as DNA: TGTGCCAGCAGTTACTCCGACAGGGGAGGGAACACTGAAGCTTTCTTT. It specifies CASSYSDRGGNTEAFF.

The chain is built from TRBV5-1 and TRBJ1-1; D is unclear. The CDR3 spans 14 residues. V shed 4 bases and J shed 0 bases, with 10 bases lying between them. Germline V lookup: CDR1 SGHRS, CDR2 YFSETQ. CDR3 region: CASSPSELNTEAFF. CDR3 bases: TGCGCCAGCAGCCCTAGTGAGTTGAACACTGAAGCTTTCTTT.